The 29 T cell receptor beta chains below all came from one sample that was sequenced in a study of shared clonotypes between healthy human individuals. Produced via immunoSEQ multiplex PCR; TCRdb's table is partial and in-frame only. Of around 1.4 million clones in the sample, approximately 98.5% were seen once. Sequencing was carried out using naive CD4+ T cells sorted from blood. The subset here: CD45RA+ positively selected. Receptor source: a young man in good health.

The chain joins TRBV14 to TRBJ2-7; D unresolved. V was trimmed by 0 bases and J by 5 bases, leaving 14 bases between them. Germline V gene sequence: CDR1 SGHDN, CDR2 FVKESK. The CDR3 loop spans 15 amino acids. The CDR3 protein is CASSQEGNSFHEQYF. The CDR3 DNA follows: TGTGCCAGCAGCCAAGAAGGTAATAGCTTCCACGAGCAGTACTTC.

This chain connects TRBV6-1 to TRBJ2-7, with D possibly matching TRBD1 (5 bases). Germline V CDR1 and CDR2: MNHNS, SASEGT. The CDR3 totals 13 residues. The V end lost 6 bases, the J end lost 3 bases, and 12 bases lay between the germline ends. The CDR3 region is CASSQGTIYEQYF. The CDR3 DNA follows: TGTGCCAGCAGCCAGGGAACAATCTACGAGCAGTACTTC.

The rearrangement links TRBV6-1 to TRBJ1-3; no clear D. This CDR3 has 12 amino acids. V was pared by 4 bases and J by 5 bases, with 6 bases between. Germline-derived CDR1 and CDR2 are MNHNS and SASEGT. The CDR3 loop is CASSVGRNTIYF. The CDR3 DNA reads as TGTGCCAGCAGTGTGGGTAGAAACACCATATATTTT.

This rearrangement joins TRBV9 to TRBJ2-5; 14 nucleotides match TRBD2. From germline, CDR1 is SGDLS and CDR2 YYNGEE. J was trimmed by 4 bases and V by 0 bases; bases with no gene match: 5. CDR3 length: 17 amino acids. The CDR3 is CASSVDGGLAGAETQYF. CDR3 nucleotide sequence: TGTGCCAGCAGCGTAGATGGGGGACTAGCGGGAGCAGAGACCCAGTACTTC.

The chain combines TRBV5-6 with TRBJ2-3; D gene unclear. Germline-derived CDR1 and CDR2 are SGHDT and YYEEEE. V lost 4 bases and J lost 0, with 18 bases in between. This CDR3 has 17 amino acids. This CDR3 reads CASSPFDRATSTDTQYF. The CDR3 DNA reads as TGTGCCAGCAGCCCTTTTGATAGAGCTACTAGCACAGATACGCAGTATTTT.

J is TRBJ1-1 and V is TRBV9, with D uncertain. V dropped 1 base and J dropped 2 bases, with 9 bases sitting between them. The CDR3 runs to 14 residues. CDR1 and CDR2 from the germline V gene are SGDLS and YYNGEE. The CDR3 is CASSVMGSNTEAFF. The CDR3 DNA is TGTGCCAGCAGCGTAATGGGTTCAAACACTGAAGCTTTCTTT.

This rearrangement joins TRBV18 to TRBJ2-3, with 7 bases identical to TRBD1. Germline V lookup: CDR1 KGHSH, CDR2 LQKENI. J was trimmed by 1 base and V by 0 bases; bases with no gene match: 7. CDR3 length equals 17 residues. CDR3 amino acids: CASSPPNRQGGTDTQYF. The CDR3, as DNA: TGTGCCAGCTCACCACCTAATCGACAGGGAGGCACAGATACGCAGTATTTT. Full variable domain (rest looked up from reference TRBV18 and TRBJ2-3): NAGVMQNPRHLVRRRGQEARLRCSPMKGHSHVYWYRQLPEEGLKFMVYLQKENIIDESGMPKERFSAEFPKEGPSILRIQQVVRGDSAAYFCASSPPNRQGGTDTQYFGPGTRLTVL.

The chain employs TRBV29-1 and TRBJ2-1; D unresolved. The CDR3 sequence is 13 residues long. Germline V gene sequence: CDR1 SQVTM, CDR2 ANQGSEA. V lost 4 bases, J lost 9 bases, and 16 bases lay in between. Here the CDR3 DNA reads TGCAGCGTTGTGTCCAGGTGGTTAGCTGAGCAGTTCTTC. The encoded protein is CSVVSRWLAEQFF.

The chain employs TRBV5-4 and TRBJ2-1; TRBD1 matches at 9 bases. The V segment lost 3 bases and the J segment 9 bases; nucleotides outside the gene matches: 7. CDR3 length: 14 residues. Germline CDR1 SGHNT, CDR2 YYREEE (reference sequence). The CDR3 here is CASSSPGQGIEQFF. Here the CDR3 DNA reads TGTGCCAGCAGCTCTCCGGGACAGGGTATTGAGCAGTTCTTC.

This chain links TRBV2 with TRBJ2-7; D possibly corresponds to TRBD1 (6 bases). V was cut by 6 bases and J by 3 bases, with 15 bases left in between. CDR3 length equals 14 residues. Germline V gives CDR1 SNHLY, CDR2 FYNNEI. The CDR3 region is CASSREGVGYEQYF. CDR3 coding DNA: TGTGCCAGCAGCCGCGAGGGGGTCGGCTACGAGCAGTACTTC.

This chain links TRBV11-3 with TRBJ2-3, with D perhaps being TRBD1 or TRBD2 (5 bases each). Per the germline V gene, CDR1 is SGHNT and CDR2 is YENEEA. The CDR3 sequence is 14 residues long. V dropped 5 bases and J dropped 3 bases, with 12 bases sitting between them. CDR3 DNA: TGTGCCAGCAGCCCCCGGGACGGTACAGATACGCAGTATTTT. It specifies CASSPRDGTDTQYF.

This chain joins TRBV7-9 and TRBJ1-2; D unresolved. The CDR3 is 17 residues long. V was pared by 6 bases and J by 7 bases, with 27 bases between. Germline CDR1 and CDR2: SEHNR and FQNEAQ (reference sequence). The DNA for the CDR3 is TGTGCCAGCAGACTAAACGACCAGGAGAGGCTACACGGTGGCTACACCTTC. Translation: CASRLNDQERLHGGYTF.

This clone has a single count. J is TRBJ2-1 and V is TRBV19, with D possibly TRBD1 on 5 matching bases. CDR3 length equals 14 residues. CDR1 is LNHDA and CDR2 is SQIVND in the germline V gene (reference sequence). Trimming pared 7 bases from V and 2 bases from J, leaving 12 bases between. This CDR3 is CASNPDSAYNEQFF. In nucleotides, the CDR3 is TGTGCCAGTAACCCCGACAGTGCCTACAATGAGCAGTTCTTC.

The chain uses TRBV14 and TRBJ2-7; 11 positions match TRBD2. The V gene's germline CDR1 is SGHDN and CDR2 FVKESK. The V and J ends lost 6 bases and 2 bases, in that order; junction bases with no gene match: 6. The length of the CDR3 is 15 residues. CDR3 DNA: TGTGCCAGCAGTCTAGCGGGAGGCTCTACCTACGAGCAGTACTTC. Translated: CASSLAGGSTYEQYF.

The chain is built from TRBV18 and TRBJ2-7, with D unresolved. CDR3 length: 12 amino acids. Trimming took 6 bases from V and 6 from J, leaving 12 bases between them. Germline V gene lookup returns CDR1 KGHSH and CDR2 LQKENI. The CDR3 loop reads CASSPQRAEQYF. The CDR3 DNA reads TGTGCCAGCTCTCCCCAACGTGCCGAGCAGTACTTC.

J is TRBJ1-1 and V is TRBV5-1, with 10 nucleotides matching TRBD1. The CDR3 is made up of 14 amino acids. Germline CDR1 reads SGHRS; CDR2 reads YFSETQ. V was clipped by 3 bases and J by 4 bases; unmatched bases: 3. In DNA, the CDR3 is TGCGCCAGCAGCTCGCGGACAGGGGGCACTGAAGCTTTCTTT. This encodes CASSSRTGGTEAFF.

The V and J genes are TRBV7-2 and TRBJ2-1; unclear D gene. The CDR3 contains 12 residues. Trimming removed 2 bases at V and 10 bases at J, with 9 bases between. Germline lookup yields CDR1 SGHTA and CDR2 FQGNSA. The CDR3 region is CASSLSPGEQFF. Here the CDR3 DNA reads TGTGCCAGCAGCTTAAGTCCGGGCGAGCAGTTCTTC.

The rearrangement joins TRBV25-1 to TRBJ2-5; 13 nucleotides line up with TRBD2. Germline values: CDR1 MGHDK, CDR2 SYGVNS. This CDR3 has 15 residues. The J segment lost 5 bases and the V segment lost 10 bases, leaving 10 bases of the junction unmatched. The CDR3: CAISRGLAGLETQYF. In DNA form, the CDR3 reads TGTGCCATCTCTAGGGGACTAGCGGGACTGGAGACCCAGTACTTC. Combining the CDR3 with reference TRBV25-1 and TRBJ2-5 gives the whole variable domain EADIYQTPRYLVIGTGKKITLECSQTMGHDKMYWYQQDPGMELHLIHYSYGVNSTEKGDLSSESTVSRIRTEHFPLTLESARPSHTSQYLCAISRGLAGLETQYFGPGTRLLVL.

The chain links TRBV19 to TRBJ2-7; 10 positions agree with TRBD1. The V gene end was trimmed by 6 bases and the J gene end by 0 bases; junction bases not matched to a gene: 11. In germline, CDR1 is LNHDA, CDR2 SQIVND (reference sequence). The length of the CDR3 is 17 residues. The CDR3 spells CASSKPPGTGDSYEQYF. DNA of the CDR3: TGTGCCAGTAGCAAACCTCCCGGGACAGGGGACTCCTACGAGCAGTACTTC.

V is TRBV5-1 and J is TRBJ2-3; D remains unclear. V was pared by 0 bases and J by 2 bases, with 7 bases between. The CDR3 length is 14 residues. Germline V gene lookup returns CDR1 SGHRS and CDR2 YFSETQ. CDR3 in amino acids: CASSLGQATDTQYF. In nucleotides, the CDR3 is TGCGCCAGCAGCTTGGGCCAGGCCACAGATACGCAGTATTTT.

The rearrangement links TRBV9 to TRBJ1-1; tentative D call: TRBD1 (5 bases). V was pared by 4 bases and J by 6 bases, with 16 bases between. The CDR3 sequence is 14 residues long. Germline CDR1 is SGDLS and CDR2 is YYNGEE. The CDR3 sequence: CASSFRTGDAEAFF. DNA of the CDR3: TGTGCCAGCAGCTTCCGGACTGGGGACGCTGAAGCTTTCTTT.

The genes are TRBV5-5 and TRBJ1-1; 7 bases are shared with TRBD1. Germline loops: CDR1 SGHKS, CDR2 YYEKEE (reference sequence). The CDR3 sequence is 14 residues long. V dropped 0 bases and J dropped 4; count of bases not matched to a gene: 3. CDR3 sequence: CASSLGDRTTEAFF. The CDR3 DNA follows: TGTGCCAGCAGCTTGGGGGACAGAACCACTGAAGCTTTCTTT.

V usage is TRBV5-1 and J usage is TRBJ2-3, with D maybe TRBD2 (5 bases). The V and J ends lost 3 bases and 4 bases respectively, with 15 bases between them. The CDR3 contains 15 residues. CDR1 is SGHRS, CDR2 YFSETQ, per germline. The CDR3 here is CASSSPSGRADTQYF. The CDR3 bases are TGCGCCAGCAGCTCCCCTTCGGGAAGGGCAGATACGCAGTATTTT.

This clone was observed a single time. This chain joins TRBV29-1 and TRBJ2-3, with D perhaps matching TRBD1 or TRBD2 (5 bases each). CDR3 length equals 14 residues. V dropped 7 bases and J dropped 4 bases, with 18 bases sitting between them. The germline V gene has CDR1 SQVTM and CDR2 ANQGSEA. The CDR3 nucleotides are TGCAGCGCTGCACCGTGGGGGTCTTCAGATACGCAGTATTTT. Encoded protein: CSAAPWGSSDTQYF.

As concerns this clone: This specimen includes other DNA sequences encoding the same CDR3. This sequence joins TRBV9 and TRBJ2-1; TRBD2 is a possible D gene (6 bases). Germline V gives CDR1 SGDLS, CDR2 YYNGEE. This CDR3 comprises 14 residues. V lost 0 bases, J lost 6 bases, and 10 bases lay in between. The CDR3 DNA reads as TGTGCCAGCAGCGTAGCGGGAGTGTCCAATGAGCAGTTCTTC. This sequence encodes CASSVAGVSNEQFF.

CDR3 protein: CASSPGAYGSSYNEQFF. The CDR3 nucleotides read TGCGCCAGCAGCCCCGGAGCCTACGGGAGTTCCTACAATGAGCAGTTCTTC. The rearrangement uses TRBV4-1 and TRBJ2-1; a weak D match, TRBD2 (6 bases). V lost 4 bases and J lost 1, with 17 bases in between. Germline V CDR1 and CDR2: MGHRA, YSYEKL. This CDR3 has 17 amino acids.

V and J are TRBV5-1 and TRBJ2-7; D remains ambiguous. The CDR3 runs to 15 residues. Germline V gene sequence: CDR1 SGHRS, CDR2 YFSETQ. V gave up 0 bases and J gave up 3 bases, with 13 bases separating them. The CDR3 sequence: CASSLGWTRDYEQYF. CDR3 nucleotides: TGCGCCAGCAGCTTGGGGTGGACCAGAGACTACGAGCAGTACTTC.

The chain links TRBV18 to TRBJ2-2; possibly TRBD1 or TRBD2 for D (5 bases each). Germline V gene lookup returns CDR1 KGHSH and CDR2 LQKENI. This CDR3 comprises 14 residues. The germline V and J ends were trimmed by 3 bases and 5 bases, with 10 bases remaining between them. The CDR3 is CASSPERGTGELFF. CDR3 coding DNA: TGTGCCAGCTCACCGGAGAGGGGAACCGGGGAGCTGTTTTTT.

This clone appeared a single time. The chain joins TRBV5-4 to TRBJ1-4, with D possibly matching TRBD1 (6 bases). CDR1 SGHNT and CDR2 YYREEE come from the germline V gene (reference sequence). The CDR3 sequence is 15 residues long. Between the trimmed V and J ends, which lost 4 bases and 1 base, there was a span of 11 bases. The CDR3: CASSARGGTNEKLFF. CDR3 nucleotide sequence: TGTGCCAGCAGCGCGAGGGGGGGAACTAATGAAAAACTGTTTTTT.